This T cell receptor (beta chain) emerged from a study of control samples from healthy donors and cancer patients. There are 14 residues in the CDR3. Germline CDR1 and CDR2: KGHDR and SFDVKD. V gave up 0 bases and J gave up 8 bases, with 12 bases separating them. Profiling relied on immunoSEQ multiplex PCR, and the TCRdb table lists in-frame clones only, not all of them. The sample shows about 150,000 clones, about nine tenths of them seen only once. This clone has a single count. Sequenced sample: blood. The TCR was taken from a man aged 25 to 40 in good health. This chain connects TRBV24-1 to TRBJ1-2; weak D call: TRBD1 (5 bases). CDR3 loop: CATSDLTQGGGYTF. The DNA for the CDR3 is TGTGCCACCAGTGATTTGACCCAGGGCGGGGGCTACACCTTC.